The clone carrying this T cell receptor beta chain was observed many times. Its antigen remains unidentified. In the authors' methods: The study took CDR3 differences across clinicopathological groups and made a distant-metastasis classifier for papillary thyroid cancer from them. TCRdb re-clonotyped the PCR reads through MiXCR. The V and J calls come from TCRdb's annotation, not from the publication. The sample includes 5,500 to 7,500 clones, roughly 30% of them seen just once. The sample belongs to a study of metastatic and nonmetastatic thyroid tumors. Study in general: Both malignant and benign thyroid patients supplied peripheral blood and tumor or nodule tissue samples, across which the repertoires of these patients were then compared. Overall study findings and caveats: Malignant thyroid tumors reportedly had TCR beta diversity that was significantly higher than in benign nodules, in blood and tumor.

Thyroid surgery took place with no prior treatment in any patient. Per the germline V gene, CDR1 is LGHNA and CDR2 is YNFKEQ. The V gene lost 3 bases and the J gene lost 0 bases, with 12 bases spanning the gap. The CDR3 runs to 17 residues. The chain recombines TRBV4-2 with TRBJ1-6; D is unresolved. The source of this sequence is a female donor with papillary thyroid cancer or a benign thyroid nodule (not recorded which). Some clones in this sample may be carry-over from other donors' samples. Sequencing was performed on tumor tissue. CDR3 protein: CASSHLDSSSYNSPLHF. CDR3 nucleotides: TGTGCCAGCAGCCATTTGGACTCGAGCTCCTATAATTCACCCCTCCACTTT.